This TCR beta chain was identified during a study of blood T cell repertoires in COVID-19. Germline V lookup: CDR1 LNHDA, CDR2 SQIVND (reference sequence). V was clipped by 2 bases and J by 2 bases; unmatched bases: 3. The CDR3 extends over 15 amino acids. Produced via immunoSEQ multiplex PCR; TCRdb's table is partial and in-frame only. The table shows under 150,000 clones, with 70% to 90% occurring only once. The J gene is TRBJ2-3, the V gene TRBV19; 8 bases match TRBD1. The receptor's source is a man between 65 and 80 years old with active COVID-19. The sample consisted of peripheral blood. The CDR3 here is CASSIQGAVTDTQYF. The DNA for the CDR3 is TGTGCCAGTAGTATACAGGGGGCCGTCACAGATACGCAGTATTTT.